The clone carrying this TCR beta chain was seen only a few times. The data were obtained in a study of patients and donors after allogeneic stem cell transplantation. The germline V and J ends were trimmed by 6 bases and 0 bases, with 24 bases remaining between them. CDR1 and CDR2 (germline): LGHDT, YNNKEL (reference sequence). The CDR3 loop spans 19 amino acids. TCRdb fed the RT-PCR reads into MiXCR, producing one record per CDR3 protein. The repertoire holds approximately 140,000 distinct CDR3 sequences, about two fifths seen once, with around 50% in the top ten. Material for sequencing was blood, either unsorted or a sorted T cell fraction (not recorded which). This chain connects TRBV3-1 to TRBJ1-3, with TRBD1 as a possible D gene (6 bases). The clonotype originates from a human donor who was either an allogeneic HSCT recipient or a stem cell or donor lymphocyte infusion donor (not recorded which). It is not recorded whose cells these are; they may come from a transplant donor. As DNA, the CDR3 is TGTGCCAGCAGTCACAGGGAGACAGTTTCTATCCCCTCTGGAAACACCATATATTTT. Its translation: CASSHRETVSIPSGNTIYF.